This T cell receptor (beta chain) came from a study of cytomegalovirus exposure and HLA in healthy donors (dated by TCRdb to 2015 to 2018). With respect to the entire study: In an earlier analysis of 587 of the donors, 276 Gb of sequence data and 100 million or so unique TCR beta sequences from roughly 180 million T cells were reported. An early release that covered roughly 600 HLA-typed donors contained about 300 gigabases of sequencing data and around 85 million unique TCR sequences. Of the approximately 370 genotyped donors, roughly 80% were placed in the genetic ancestry cluster associated with self-reported Caucasian donors. The study aimed to test whether cataloging public T cell receptors could reveal signatures of past pathogen exposure. The T cell repertoires of 700 or so subjects were profiled by immunosequencing and related to cytomegalovirus serostatus. A separate validation cohort of roughly 130 different subjects was used in addition to the 666-subject first cohort. The study combined high-throughput TCR immunosequencing, statistical association of individual TCRs with disease status, and machine learning to predict cytomegalovirus infection status. In a later analysis, previously published TCR beta repertoires from 670 or so donors were re-analyzed and high-resolution HLA genotyping was added so that TCR occurrence patterns could be studied. In the later analysis, no new phenotypic data were used to find candidate immune exposures; instead, reliance was placed on TCR beta sequences and their occurrence across donors. An earlier analysis of 587 of the donors used high-throughput TCR beta sequencing to judge whether each TCR beta V gene segment behaved as functional or pseudogenic. Donor age, sex, ethnicity and CMV serostatus were compiled alongside the repertoire data. A later genetic analysis took genome-wide SNP genotypes for about 55% of the roughly 670 donors and used that subset as a discovery cohort. Every discovery cohort repertoire had been produced on one sequencing platform. Both class I and class II loci were covered by HLA typing, at four-digit resolution. The number of donors typed differed by locus, with 629-630 for A, B, C, DRB1 and DQB1, over 500 for DQA1, nearly 610 for DPA1, and 400 to 490 for DPB1. Several DR-DQ haplotypes were treated as single units for association and clustering because of strong linkage in the cohort. On average, about 240,000 unique TCR beta nucleotide sequences were sequenced per donor among more than 350 genotyped donors of the cohort, with around 19% of those sequences being non-productive. On the study overall, not on this receptor specifically: Most TCR sequences were observed very rarely across donors, whereas some public TCRs were present in many individuals. The presence/absence analyses assumed that sequencing depth was roughly uniform across donors, and that assumption may not be true. Several of the top co-occurrence clusters appeared to be linked to parvovirus B19, influenza, CMV and Epstein-Barr virus, according to a later analysis. In a later analysis, the rate of TCR association differed among HLA loci, with DRB1 alleles having the most associated TCRs and HLA-C alleles having the fewest. A later analysis associated around 16,000 TCR beta sequences with specific HLA alleles at a false discovery rate of 0.05. It was suggested by the authors that the approach could potentially be generalized to other disease states and immunological phenotypes. When HLA alleles, especially DR and DQ, strongly co-occurred, TCR associations were difficult to assign to individual alleles. In both the original and validation cohorts, the classifier was reported to diagnose cytomegalovirus status with high specificity and sensitivity. Because counts were too low, 15 to 20 rarely observed V segments, including chromosome 9 orphons, were excluded from the earlier analysis of several hundred of the donors. The only immune exposure information available for the cohort was CMV serostatus. A further reported finding was that TCR beta sequences accurately predicted the HLA-A and HLA-B alleles for most subjects in the first cohort. In an earlier analysis of several hundred of the donors, most TCR beta V segments were observed in productive rearrangements about 90% or about 30% of the time, broadly matching IMGT annotations. Because the 87-base-pair reads could not distinguish some IMGT-functional V segments, including TRBV6-2 and TRBV6-3, those segments were excluded. A total of 164 TCR beta chains were listed by the study as associated with cytomegalovirus. Linkage disequilibrium might explain the correlated functional status among segregating V segments, but an unknown experimental factor could not be ruled out. In vitro tests confirmed that three of the cytomegalovirus-associated TCR beta chains recognize cytomegalovirus antigens. V-gene and J-gene trimming of TCR beta chains was associated with a missense DCLRE1C variant in a later genetic analysis, and the association was replicated in an independent cohort. A later analysis found that HLA-associated TCR beta chains were more clonally expanded and had lower generation probabilities than equally common non-associated chains. HLA typing was unavailable for some donors at each locus, so association tests used only the typed subset. A later genetic analysis reported fewer N-insertions in productive TCRs among donors in an Asian-associated ancestry cluster than the roughly 620-donor mean. A later analysis found that most CMV-associated TCR beta chains appeared HLA-restricted, with HLA associations seemingly driven largely by CMV exposure. A cluster of highly shared sequence variants was judged likely to be a technical artifact of the sequencing pipeline. In this cohort, only TCR beta chains were sequenced, and detectable features were limited by the absence of alpha or paired-chain data.

The library was obtained by the immunoSEQ multiplex PCR assay. For the multiplex PCR, a mixture combining 60 forward primers for TCR Vbeta segments and 13 reverse primers for TCR Jbeta segments was used. The CDR3 region of rearranged TCR beta genes was amplified from genomic DNA by a multiplex PCR assay. On the Illumina HiSeq System, the amplified TCR beta libraries were sequenced as 87-base-pair reads. The authors' analysis ran thus. Across the 670 or so repertoires, a later analysis counted roughly 77 million unique TCR beta chains, about 10 million of which were shared by at least two donors. Raw reads were error-corrected and collapsed into unique sequences with a nearest-neighbor algorithm that merged closely related sequences to remove PCR and sequencing errors. V, D and J gene segments were assigned by aligning CDR3 sequences to IMGT reference sequences. For a sequence to be retained, at least a six-nucleotide match to both a V gene segment and a J gene segment was required. Rearrangements were classified as productive when the CDR3 lacked stop codons and remained in frame with V and J, and all other rearrangements were classified as non-productive. CDR3 was defined by IMGT convention, running from the second conserved V-encoded cysteine to the conserved J-encoded phenylalanine. In an earlier analysis of roughly 610 of the donors, sequences lacking an unambiguous match to a single V gene segment were excluded. In an earlier analysis of about 590 of the donors, a V segment was called functional when productive rearrangements were above 56.7%, and segregating when the standard deviation between donors exceeded 5%. A statistical classification framework was built for diagnosing cytomegalovirus status from the catalog of TCR beta chain sequences. In a later analysis, V and J genes were assigned by comparing TCR nucleotide sequences against IMGT/GENE-DB human TR gene sequences. In a later analysis, CDR3 sequences and most-parsimonious VDJ recombination scenarios were assigned using the TCRdist pipeline. In a later analysis, each TCR beta chain was defined by its CDR3 amino acid sequence together with its V-gene family, and reads lacking a unique V-gene family were excluded. To address suspected cross-contamination and a sequencing artifact, a later analysis removed a few hundred highly shared, low-generation-probability nucleotide sequences. A later analysis calculated a clonal expansion index for each public chain from normalized within-repertoire ranks of inferred template counts. Generation probabilities in a later analysis came from a VDJ recombination model fitted to out-of-frame rearrangements, and those results were checked against IGoR. A later analysis scored TCR-TCR, TCR-HLA and TCR-CMV co-occurrence with hypergeometric tests, applying a repertoire-size bias correction to TCR pairs. To estimate false discovery rates, a later analysis permuted the HLA or CMV assignments 20 times. In a later analysis, co-occurring TCRs were grouped using DBSCAN, and TCRdist sequence similarity was added for clustering within HLA-allele-positive subsets. Repertoires with fewer than 30,000 or more than 120,000 public chains were left out of co-occurrence clustering, as were about five repertoires with anomalous nucleotide sharing. This is the immuneACCESS table as TCRdb keeps it, with only in-frame sequences that have V and J called. A part of the clones is gone; compared with another copy, unresolved V genes explain less than half, and the rest is unexplained. The DNA was the basis for D and trimming; V, J and clone size are from that table. The sample includes some 190,000 clones, with about 77% observed a single time. The ten most abundant clones make up approximately 2.9% of the sample.

V drops 1 base and J drops 4 bases, leaving 3 bases in between. The CDR3 starts with the cysteine, ends with the phenylalanine, and has 11 residues. The retained sequence is limited to the CDR3, 33 bases, with the frame set at the first base. Looking up the germline V gene yields CDR1 SGHDT and CDR2 YYEEEE. With respect to this clone: What antigen it recognizes has not been identified. Base qualities are not recorded, but no much larger clone differs from it by a single base.

The cohort comprised hundreds of healthy bone marrow donors. At the time of sampling, every cohort member was nominally healthy, though immune exposures that went unrecorded were likely present. The donor tested CMV seronegative, placing the donor among the 350 to 400 seronegative members of the cohort. A peripheral blood sample was provided by each donor, and peripheral blood mononuclear cells were used for TCR beta sequencing. Genomic DNA extraction from the blood cell samples was performed with the Qiagen DNeasy Blood Extraction Kit. This receptor was obtained from a female donor in good health and CMV-seronegative. The chain is assembled from TRBV5-6 and TRBJ2-7, with the D gene not clear enough to name. Sample: PBMCs. The sequence in DNA is TGTGCCAGCAGCTTGCAGTACGAGCAGTACTTC. This gives the protein CASSLQYEQYF.